The rows below give T cell receptor beta chains drawn from one sample of a study of control samples from healthy donors and cancer patients. Sequencing used immunoSEQ multiplex PCR; TCRdb keeps in-frame clones, though not all of them. The table lists more than 85,000 clones, approximately 90% of them singletons. The sequencing sample was made of blood. These receptors were taken from a human donor in good health. The donor label of this sample is uncertain. Each CDR3 is given with its conserved first and last residue. Fields, in order: clone size, D gene, J gene, V gene, CDR3 protein, CDR3 DNA. The D gene is left open where the match is weak. Expanded clones are given a class, and other clones once, few, many or no size at all.

. TRBD1 TRBJ1-2 TRBV25-1 CASSADRGLGYTF TGTGCCAGCAGTGCGGACAGGGGCCTAGGCTACACCTTC
. . TRBJ1-2 TRBV7-8 CASSLDSGTRGYTF TGTGCCAGCAGCTTAGACTCCGGTACGAGGGGCTACACCTTC
. TRBD2 TRBJ2-3 TRBV7-8 CASSSNPSGGASTDTQYF TGTGCCAGCAGCTCTAACCCTAGCGGGGGGGCGAGTACAGATACGCAGTATTTT
. TRBD1 TRBJ2-7 TRBV2 CASHDRVSYEQYF TGTGCCAGCCATGACAGGGTCTCCTACGAGCAGTACTTC
. . TRBJ1-6 TRBV5-8 CASSLGQYYNSPLHF TGTGCCAGCAGCTTGGGACAGTACTATAATTCACCCCTCCACTTT
. TRBD1 TRBJ1-2 TRBV23-1 CASIQYRGTRSYGYTF TGCGCCAGTATCCAATACAGGGGAACGCGTTCCTATGGCTACACCTTC
. . TRBJ2-6 TRBV11-2 CASSTGPSLGGANVLTF TGTGCCAGCAGCACCGGGCCCTCCCTTGGGGGGGCCAACGTCCTGACTTTC
. TRBD1 TRBJ1-2 TRBV6-5 CASLREKGAVYGYTF TGTGCCAGCCTCCGTGAGAAGGGGGCAGTTTATGGCTACACCTTC
. TRBD1 TRBJ2-2 TRBV18 CASSPPRDRFSGPGELFF TGTGCCAGCTCACCACCAAGGGACAGGTTTAGCGGCCCCGGGGAGCTGTTTTTT
. TRBD2 TRBJ2-5 TRBV28 CASSDLAGGGETQYF TGTGCCAGCAGCGATCTAGCGGGGGGCGGGGAGACCCAGTACTTC
. . TRBJ2-3 TRBV12-5 CASGRGLDEGSDTQYF TGTGCTAGTGGCCGCGGCCTAGACGAGGGATCAGATACGCAGTATTTT
. TRBD2 TRBJ2-5 TRBV7-2 CASSPSLAGGKETQYF TGTGCCAGCAGCCCCTCGCTAGCGGGGGGGAAGGAGACCCAGTACTTC
. TRBD1 TRBJ1-5 TRBV6-1 CASSESRDSGPQHF TGTGCCAGCAGTGAATCCCGGGACAGTGGGCCCCAGCATTTT
. . TRBJ2-3 TRBV28 CASMSSFTQYF TGTGCCAGCATGTCTAGTTTTACGCAGTATTTT
. . TRBJ2-1 TRBV27 CASSFTMASYNEQFF TGTGCCAGCAGTTTCACGATGGCATCCTACAATGAGCAGTTCTTC
. . TRBJ2-5 TRBV6-5 CASSSTGFRETQYF TGTGCCAGCAGTTCCACAGGGTTTCGAGAGACCCAGTACTTC
. TRBD2 TRBJ2-3 TRBV7-9 CASSFASGASTDTQYF TGTGCCAGCAGCTTTGCTAGCGGGGCTAGCACAGATACGCAGTATTTT
. . TRBJ1-1 TRBV6-5 CASRRTEPYEAFF TGTGCCAGCAGACGGACAGAGCCTTATGAAGCTTTCTTT
. . TRBJ1-2 TRBV27 CASSLSPWWGLYGYTF TGTGCCAGCAGTTTATCCCCTTGGTGGGGCCTCTATGGCTACACCTTC
once . TRBJ2-2 TRBV11-3 CASSLRQDTGELFF TGTGCCAGCAGCTTACGACAGGACACCGGGGAGCTGTTTTTT
. . TRBJ1-1 TRBV5-1 CASSFHQGSTEAFF TGCGCCAGCAGCTTCCACCAAGGGAGCACTGAAGCTTTCTTT
. . TRBJ2-1 TRBV23-1 CASPRSGANEQFF TGCGCCAGCCCAAGGTCAGGAGCTAATGAGCAGTTCTTC
. TRBD2 TRBJ2-1 TRBV6-2/TRBV6-3 CASSGRLAGGPRNEQFF TGTGCCAGCAGTGGGAGACTAGCGGGGGGGCCGCGGAATGAGCAGTTCTTC
. . TRBJ1-2 TRBV10-3 CAISESSSLLYGYTF TGTGCCATCAGTGAGTCAAGCAGCCTTCTTTATGGCTACACCTTC
. TRBD1 TRBJ2-5 TRBV12-5 CASGLVTTGDETQYF TGTGCTAGTGGTTTGGTTACGACAGGGGATGAGACCCAGTACTTC
. TRBD1 TRBJ2-1 TRBV12-5 CASGLETGAYNEQFF TGTGCTAGTGGTTTGGAGACAGGGGCCTACAATGAGCAGTTCTTC
. . TRBJ1-2 TRBV20-1 CSASIQLNYGYTF TGCAGTGCTAGTATACAACTTAACTATGGCTACACCTTC
. . TRBJ2-3 TRBV24-1 CATSGPGTDTQYF TGTGCCACCTCGGGACCTGGCACAGATACGCAGTATTTT
. . TRBJ1-2 TRBV6-2/TRBV6-3 CASSFLGGSYGYTF TGTGCCAGCAGTTTCCTCGGGGGGTCGTATGGCTACACCTTC
. TRBD1 TRBJ1-6 TRBV19 CASSKADRYNSPLHF TGTGCCAGTAGTAAGGCGGACAGGTATAATTCACCCCTCCACTTT
. TRBD1 TRBJ1-5 TRBV7-9 CASSVGTGKNQPQHF TGTGCCAGCAGCGTCGGGACAGGCAAAAATCAGCCCCAGCATTTT
. TRBD1 TRBJ2-5 TRBV5-1 CASSLDGQGGETQYF TGCGCCAGCAGCTTGGATGGACAGGGGGGAGAGACCCAGTACTTC
. . TRBJ2-1 TRBV3-1/TRBV3-2 CASSLQVGRGEQFF TGTGCCAGCAGCCTCCAGGTAGGGCGGGGTGAGCAGTTCTTC
. . TRBJ1-4 TRBV5-1 CASKLGQNNEKLFF TGCGCCAGCAAGCTTGGACAGAATAATGAAAAACTGTTTTTT
. TRBD2 TRBJ2-1 TRBV9 CASSLETSVNEQFF TGTGCCAGCAGCCTAGAGACTAGCGTCAATGAGCAGTTCTTC
. . TRBJ2-1 TRBV7-6 CASSPHFGAHPNEQFF TGTGCCAGCAGCCCGCACTTCGGAGCTCACCCCAATGAGCAGTTCTTC
. TRBD1 TRBJ2-7 TRBV2 CASSEALTGETTYEQYF TGTGCCAGCAGTGAAGCGCTTACAGGGGAGACAACCTACGAGCAGTACTTC
. . TRBJ1-1 TRBV9 CASSVGLGAGNTEAFF TGTGCCAGCAGCGTAGGCTTAGGGGCAGGGAACACTGAAGCTTTCTTT
. . TRBJ2-5 TRBV10-3 CAISESGSLAETQYF TGTGCCATCAGTGAGTCGGGCAGCTTGGCGGAGACCCAGTACTTC
. . TRBJ2-1 TRBV11-2 CASSRRSQGFGEQFF TGTGCCAGCAGCAGGCGAAGTCAGGGATTCGGTGAGCAGTTCTTC